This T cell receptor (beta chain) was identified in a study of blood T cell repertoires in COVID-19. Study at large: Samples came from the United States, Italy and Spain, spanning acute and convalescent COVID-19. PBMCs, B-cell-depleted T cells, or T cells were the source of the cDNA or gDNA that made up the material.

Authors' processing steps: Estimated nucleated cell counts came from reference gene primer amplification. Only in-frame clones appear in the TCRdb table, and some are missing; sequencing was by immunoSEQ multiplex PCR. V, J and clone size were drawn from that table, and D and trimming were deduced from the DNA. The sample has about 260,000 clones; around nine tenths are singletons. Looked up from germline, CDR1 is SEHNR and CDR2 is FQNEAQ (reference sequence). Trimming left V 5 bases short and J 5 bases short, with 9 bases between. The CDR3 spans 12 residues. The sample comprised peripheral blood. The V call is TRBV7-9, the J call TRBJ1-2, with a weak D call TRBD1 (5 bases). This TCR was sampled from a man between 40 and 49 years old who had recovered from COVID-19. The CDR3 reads CASSPGGYGYTF. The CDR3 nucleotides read TGTGCCAGCAGCCCGGGGGGATATGGCTACACCTTC.